These T cell receptor beta chains were read from a single sample in a study of Graves' ophthalmopathy and Graves' hyperthyroidism. TCRdb redid the calling of the multiplex PCR reads with MiXCR, one entry per CDR3 protein. The table lists a few hundred thousand distinct CDR3 sequences, about 17% of them singletons. The sample was peripheral blood. The source of these receptors is an adult woman with stable Graves' hyperthyroidism. Both conserved end residues are part of each CDR3. A D gene is named only where the DNA matches it firmly. Clone size appears in some rows only: once, few, many, or a class for an expanded clone.

clone size	D gene	V gene	J gene	CDR3 DNA	CDR3 protein
.	.	TRBV2	TRBJ2-7	TGTGCCAGCAGTAGGGAGGCCCCAAGGTACGAGCAGTACTTC	CASSREAPRYEQYF
many	.	TRBV12-5	TRBJ1-1	TGTGCTAGTGGTTTGGTAAACGGACAGATGAACACTGAAGCTTTCTTT	CASGLVNGQMNTEAFF
many	.	TRBV9	TRBJ2-2	TGTGCCAGCAGCACGAGGGACTCACCTAGTGGGGAGCTGTTTTTT	CASSTRDSPSGELFF
.	TRBD1	TRBV27	TRBJ2-7	TGTGCCAGCACCCGAAAACAGGGGGCGGGGGAGCAGTGCTTC	CASTRKQGAGEQCF
.	.	TRBV6-5	TRBJ1-2	TGTGCCAGCAGTTACGGGTCGGGGGACACCTATGGCTACACCTTC	CASSYGSGDTYGYTF
many	.	TRBV5-6	TRBJ1-1	TGTGCCAGCAGCTTGGAGGTGGGAACGAACACTGAAGCTTTCTTT	CASSLEVGTNTEAFF
.	.	TRBV4-1	TRBJ2-7	TGCGCCAGCAGCCAAGGGCCTGCTGGGCTCTACGAGCAGTACTTC	CASSQGPAGLYEQYF
many	.	TRBV5-1	TRBJ2-7	TGCGCCAGCAGAAATCCAGAACAGGGCGGGTACGAGCAGTACTTC	CASRNPEQGGYEQYF
few	.	TRBV28	TRBJ1-5	TGTGCCAGCAGTTCATGGACCAGGAGTGGTGTAGATCAGCCCCAGCATTTT	CASSSWTRSGVDQPQHF
.	.	TRBV7-9	TRBJ2-7	TGTGCCAGCGGCCGGGGCCTGCCTCCCTACGAGCAGTACTTC	CASGRGLPPYEQYF
.	TRBD1	TRBV9	TRBJ2-5	TGTGCCAGCAGCACACAGGGGTCGGAGACCCAGTACTTC	CASSTQGSETQYF
many	TRBD2	TRBV11-1	TRBJ2-5	TGTGCCAGCAGCTCCGCCTGGGGGGGAGAGACCCAGTACTTC	CASSSAWGGETQYF
many	TRBD2	TRBV3-1	TRBJ2-5	TGTGCCAGCAGCCAGGCCGGACTAGCGGGAGGGTGGGGGACCCAGTACTTC	CASSQAGLAGGWGTQYF
many	.	TRBV6-2/TRBV6-3	TRBJ2-6	TGTGCCAGCAACGTACAAGGGCTGAAAAGCTCTGGGGCCAACGTCCTGACTTTC	CASNVQGLKSSGANVLTF
many	TRBD1	TRBV12-3/TRBV12-4	TRBJ2-5	TGTGCCAGCAGTTCAAGACAGGGGGTAAAGGAGACCCAGTACTTC	CASSSRQGVKETQYF
many	.	TRBV30	TRBJ1-5	TGTGCCTGGAGTGCCGAGGAGGGGCAGCCCCAGCATTTT	CAWSAEEGQPQHF
many	TRBD1	TRBV6-5	TRBJ2-1	TGTGCCAGCAGTTACCTGACCCGGGACAGATACAATGAGCAGTTCTTC	CASSYLTRDRYNEQFF
.	.	TRBV12-3/TRBV12-4	TRBJ2-7	TGTGCCAGCAGCTTAAGGTCAGGGAAGGAATACGAGCGGTACTTC	CASSLRSGKEYERYF
many	.	TRBV6-1	TRBJ1-2	TGTGCCACAGACCTCTGGAACTATGGCTACACCTTC	CATDLWNYGYTF
many	TRBD1	TRBV28	TRBJ2-7	TGTGCCAGCAGCCCGGCGGACAGGGCCTACGAGCAGTACTTC	CASSPADRAYEQYF
.	.	TRBV28	TRBJ2-5	TGTGCCAGCAGTTTACACCTAACGGGGAACCAAGAGACCCAGTACTTC	CASSLHLTGNQETQYF
many	.	TRBV28	TRBJ2-7	TGTGCCAGCAGTTTATACCCCTTTCGACTAGTCGGGAATCCCTACGAGCAGTACTTC	CASSLYPFRLVGNPYEQYF
.	TRBD1	TRBV11-1	TRBJ1-2	TGTGCCAGCAGCCCTCAGGACAGGGGTTATTTGCATGGCTACACCTTC	CASSPQDRGYLHGYTF
many	TRBD1	TRBV20-1	TRBJ1-6	TGCAGTGCCCGCCCGGGACAGCAGTCTTCACCCCTCCACTTT	CSARPGQQSSPLHF
.	TRBD1	TRBV4-1	TRBJ1-2	TGCGCCAGCAGCCAATCCTCGGGACAGAGAAACTATGGCTACACCTTC	CASSQSSGQRNYGYTF
many	.	TRBV6-5	TRBJ2-2	TGTGCCAGCAGTTACCTCTCCACCGGGGAGCTGTTTTTT	CASSYLSTGELFF
many	TRBD1	TRBV6-2/TRBV6-3	TRBJ2-2	TGTGCCAGCAGTTCAGGGGGCTCACCGACCGGGGAGCTGTTTTTT	CASSSGGSPTGELFF
.	.	TRBV10-3	TRBJ1-3	TGTGCCATCAGGGAGACAGTCTTGAGCTCTGGAAACACCATATATTTT	CAIRETVLSSGNTIYF
.	.	TRBV19	TRBJ2-2	TGTGCCAGTAGTATGGGCAGATCCACCGGGGAGCTGTTTTTT	CASSMGRSTGELFF
.	TRBD1	TRBV12-3/TRBV12-4	TRBJ1-5	TGTGCCAGCAGTGACGGACAGGGGGCATATCAGCCCCAGCATTTT	CASSDGQGAYQPQHF